This entry lists 19 T cell receptor beta chains sequenced from one sample in a study of T cells in Graves' hyperthyroidism and ophthalmopathy. Amplified TCR beta CDR3 regions came from RNA transcripts. The TCR CDR3 first-round RT-PCR relied on the HTBI primer set. TCRdb itself ran the multiplex PCR reads through MiXCR, one entry per CDR3 protein. The repertoire has hundreds of thousands of distinct CDR3 sequences, about a sixth of them found once; the top ten carry 28%. Sequencing used blood. These receptors came from a woman between 18 and 30 years old with Graves' ophthalmopathy.

This clonotype appeared many times. The chain joins TRBV12-3 or TRBV12-4 to TRBJ1-2, with 7 bases lining up with TRBD1. Losses at the gene ends were 10 bases for V and 1 base for J; bases not matched to a gene: 9. This CDR3 has 14 residues. In DNA, the CDR3 is TGTGCCACTTTATGGACAGGCGATAACTATGGCTACACCTTC. Encoded protein: CATLWTGDNYGYTF.

The V gene is TRBV19, the J gene TRBJ2-1, with 8 bases matching TRBD1. The CDR3 totals 16 residues. Trimming took 1 base from V and 7 from J; bases not matched to a gene: 9. Germline V lookup: CDR1 LNHDA, CDR2 SQIVND (reference sequence). CDR3 bases: TGTGCCAGTAGTATAGTCGAGGGACAGGTATTGAATGAGCAGTTCTTC. Its translation is CASSIVEGQVLNEQFF.

In this sample, this clonotype turned up many times. This chain joins TRBV4-1 and TRBJ2-2; TRBD1 might be the D (5 bases). Germline CDR1 is MGHRA and CDR2 is YSYEKL. V lost 0 bases and J 1 base, leaving 9 bases between the germline ends. The CDR3 contains 16 residues. The CDR3 loop is CASSQDRVMNTGELFF. CDR3 bases: TGCGCCAGCAGCCAAGACAGGGTCATGAACACCGGGGAGCTGTTTTTT.

CDR3: CASSPVAGGIRVRNEQYF. The CDR3 DNA is TGTGCCAGCAGTCCCGTAGCGGGGGGGATCCGGGTTCGCAATGAGCAGTACTTC. The chain carries TRBV12-3 or TRBV12-4 and TRBJ2-1, with TRBD2 matching 11 bases. The J call may be incorrect, as the DNA end agrees better with TRBJ2-7. The CDR3 runs to 18 residues.

This clonotype was observed at least ten times. The J gene is TRBJ1-1, the V gene TRBV5-1; tentative D call: TRBD1 (6 bases). Germline V CDR1 and CDR2: SGHRS, YFSETQ. Between the trimmed V and J ends, which lost 1 base and 0 bases, there was a span of 13 bases. This CDR3 contains 16 residues. The CDR3 here is CASSLYPQGMNTEAFF. CDR3 coding DNA: TGCGCCAGCAGCTTGTACCCACAGGGTATGAACACTGAAGCTTTCTTT.

This clonotype was detected a few times. V gene TRBV9 combines with J gene TRBJ2-6; D might be TRBD1 or TRBD2, each matching 5 bases. The CDR3 consists of 18 residues. In germline, CDR1 is SGDLS, CDR2 YYNGEE. V dropped 4 bases and J dropped 4 bases, with 21 bases sitting between them. The CDR3 spells CASSPTTGARLGANVLTF. CDR3 coding DNA: TGTGCCAGCAGCCCCACGACCGGGGCCCGGTTGGGGGCCAACGTCCTGACTTTC.

This clonotype has ten or more counts. This sequence joins TRBV18 and TRBJ1-6, with 9 positions matching TRBD1. V lost 3 bases, J lost 8 bases, and 2 bases stayed unmatched. The V gene's germline CDR1 is KGHSH and CDR2 LQKENI. The CDR3 is made up of 14 amino acids. The CDR3 region has the DNA TGTGCCAGCTCACCGGACAGGGGAGATTCACCCCTCCACTTT. Its translation is CASSPDRGDSPLHF.

In this sample, this clonotype turned up many times. The chain uses TRBV20-1 and TRBJ1-2; D is undetermined. V lost 2 bases, J lost 8 bases, and 9 bases lay in between. Germline assignment: CDR1 DFQATT and CDR2 SNEGSKA (reference sequence). The CDR3 extends over 11 amino acids. CDR3: CSARLPYGYTF. CDR3 nucleotides: TGCAGTGCTAGACTACCTTACGGCTACACCTTC.

This clonotype was counted at least ten times. V gene TRBV6-1 combines with J gene TRBJ1-2; D might be TRBD1 (6 bases). The V gene lost 8 bases and the J gene lost 4 bases, with 14 bases spanning the gap. The CDR3 totals 13 residues. The germline V gene has CDR1 MNHNS and CDR2 SASEGT. The chain's CDR3 is CASGTNLGYGYTF. For the CDR3, the DNA is TGTGCCAGCGGGACAAATTTGGGCTATGGCTACACCTTC.

This clonotype was counted at least ten times. The chain carries TRBV18 and TRBJ2-1; D is perhaps TRBD2 (5 bases). Germline values: CDR1 KGHSH, CDR2 LQKENI. Trimming cost V 5 bases and J 4 bases, with 15 bases left between them. The CDR3 is 15 amino acids. For the CDR3, the DNA is TGTGCCAGCTCAACGCCCGTAGGACTTTACAATGAGCAGTTCTTC. This translates into CASSTPVGLYNEQFF.

This clonotype has a count of ten or more. This rearrangement joins TRBV11-2 to TRBJ2-2; D possibly matches TRBD1 or TRBD2 (5 bases each). This CDR3 comprises 15 residues. From germline, CDR1 is SGHAT and CDR2 FQNNGV. Between the trimmed V and J ends, which lost 6 bases and 6 bases, there was a span of 17 bases. The CDR3 region has the DNA TGTGCCAGCAGGTTGTGGAAGAGGGGCCCCGGGGAGCTGTTTTTT. This sequence encodes CASRLWKRGPGELFF.

This clonotype was observed many times. The chain recombines TRBV5-1 with TRBJ1-1; 7 positions agree with TRBD1. This CDR3 contains 14 residues. The V gene end was trimmed by 5 bases and the J gene end by 1 base; junction bases not matched to a gene: 5. In germline, CDR1 is SGHRS, CDR2 YFSETQ. This CDR3 is CASRPGTANTEAFF. The CDR3 DNA follows: TGCGCCAGCAGACCCGGGACAGCGAACACTGAAGCTTTCTTT.

This clonotype was observed at least ten times. The chain joins TRBV7-9 to TRBJ2-1; TRBD2 aligns across 7 bases. CDR1 is SEHNR and CDR2 is FQNEAQ in the germline V gene (reference sequence). V shed 1 base and J 7 bases; nucleotides not matched to a gene: 4. The CDR3 totals 14 residues. CDR3 in DNA: TGTGCCAGCAGCTTAGTCGGCGGGGGAAATGAGCAGTTCTTC. It is translated as CASSLVGGGNEQFF.

This clonotype was seen ten or more times. V usage is TRBV28 and J usage is TRBJ2-1, with D perhaps TRBD1 or TRBD2 (7 bases each). CDR1 and CDR2 (germline): MDHEN, SYDVKM. Trimming cost V 0 bases and J 10 bases, with 13 bases left between them. The CDR3 has 14 amino acids. Here the CDR3 DNA reads TGTGCCAGCAGTTTATGGCAGGGGGGAGGGGAGCAGTTCTTC. Translation gives CASSLWQGGGEQFF.

This clonotype was seen many times. A junction boundary mismatches the germline segment, possibly from a read error. The V call is TRBV20-1, the J call TRBJ1-2; weak D call: TRBD1 (5 bases). The CDR3 runs to 11 residues. CDR1 is DFQATT and CDR2 is SNEGSKA in the germline V gene (reference sequence). This CDR3 reads CSAPVTVPLSF. In DNA form, the CDR3 reads TGCAGTGCCCCGGTGACAGTCCCCCTTTCCTTC.

This clonotype was seen many times. The rearrangement links TRBV6-1 to TRBJ1-2; tentatively, D is TRBD1 (5 bases). The CDR3 consists of 12 residues. The V end was cut by 4 bases, the J end by 8 bases, with 11 bases between. Germline V CDR1 and CDR2: MNHNS, SASEGT. CDR3 residues: CASSVQGGGYTF. For the CDR3, the DNA is TGTGCCAGCAGTGTCCAGGGTGGCGGCTACACCTTC.

This clonotype showed up many times. The CDR3 DNA is TGTGCCAGCTCACCAGAGGTGAACACTGAAGCTTTCTTT. Translated: CASSPEVNTEAFF. This chain uses TRBV18 with TRBJ1-1; D gene ambiguous. V lost 2 bases to trimming and J lost 0 bases, with 4 bases between them. Germline CDR1 is KGHSH and CDR2 is LQKENI. This CDR3 comprises 13 residues.

This clonotype was recorded many times. V gene TRBV7-8 combines with J gene TRBJ1-5; D possibly corresponds to TRBD1 (6 bases). V lost 5 bases and J lost 8, with 22 bases in between. In germline, CDR1 is SGHVS, CDR2 FQNEAQ. The CDR3 spans 16 residues. CDR3 amino acids: CASSRTRLPGEEPQHF. In DNA, the CDR3 is TGTGCCAGCAGCCGTACCAGACTCCCAGGGGAGGAGCCCCAGCATTTT.

This clonotype was counted ten times or more. V usage is TRBV7-2 and J usage is TRBJ2-1, with D possibly being TRBD1 (5 bases). V lost 0 bases to trimming and J lost 8 bases, with 14 bases between them. CDR1 SGHTA and CDR2 FQGNSA come from the germline V gene. This CDR3 has 15 amino acids. The CDR3 DNA reads TGTGCCAGCAGCTTAGCCCCGGCAGGGTTCTATGAGCAGTTCTTC. It encodes CASSLAPAGFYEQFF.